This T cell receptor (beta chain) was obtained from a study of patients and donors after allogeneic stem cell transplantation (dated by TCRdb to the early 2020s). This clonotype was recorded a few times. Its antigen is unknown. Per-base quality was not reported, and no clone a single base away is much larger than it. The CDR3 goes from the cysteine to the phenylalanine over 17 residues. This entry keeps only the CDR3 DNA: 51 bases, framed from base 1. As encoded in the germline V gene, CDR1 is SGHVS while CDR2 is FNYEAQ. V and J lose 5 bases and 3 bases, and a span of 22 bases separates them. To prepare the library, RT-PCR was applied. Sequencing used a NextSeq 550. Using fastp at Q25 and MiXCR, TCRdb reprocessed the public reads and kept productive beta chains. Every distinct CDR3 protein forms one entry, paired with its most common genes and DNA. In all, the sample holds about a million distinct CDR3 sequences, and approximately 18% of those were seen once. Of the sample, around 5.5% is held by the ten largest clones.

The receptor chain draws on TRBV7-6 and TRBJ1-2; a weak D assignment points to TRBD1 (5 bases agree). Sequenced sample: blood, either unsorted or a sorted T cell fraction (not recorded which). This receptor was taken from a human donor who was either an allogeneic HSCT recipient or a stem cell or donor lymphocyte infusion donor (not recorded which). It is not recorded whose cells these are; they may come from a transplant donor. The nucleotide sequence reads TGTGCCAGCAGCCCAGGGACTCTGTTTGGGGTCCACTATGGCTACACCTTC. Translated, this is CASSPGTLFGVHYGYTF.